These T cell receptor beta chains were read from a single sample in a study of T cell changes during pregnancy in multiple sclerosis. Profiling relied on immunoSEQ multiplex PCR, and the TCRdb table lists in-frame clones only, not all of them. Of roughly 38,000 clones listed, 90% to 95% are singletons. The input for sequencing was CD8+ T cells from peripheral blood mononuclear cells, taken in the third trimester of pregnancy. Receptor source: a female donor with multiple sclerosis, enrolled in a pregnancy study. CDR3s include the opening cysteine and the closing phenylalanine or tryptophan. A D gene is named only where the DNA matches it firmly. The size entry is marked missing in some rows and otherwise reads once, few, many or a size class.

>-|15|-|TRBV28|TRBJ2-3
CASSLIAPSTDTQYF
TGTGCCAGCAGTTTGATAGCGCCGAGCACAGATACGCAGTATTTT
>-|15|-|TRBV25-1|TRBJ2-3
CASSLGLGGMDTQYF
TGTGCCAGCAGTCTAGGGTTGGGGGGAATGGATACGCAGTATTTT
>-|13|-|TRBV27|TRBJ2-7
CASSLTPTYEQYF
TGTGCCAGCAGTTTAACACCGACCTACGAGCAGTACTTC
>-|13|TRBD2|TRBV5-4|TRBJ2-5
CASSPRGGETQYF
TGTGCCAGCAGTCCTCGGGGGGGGGAGACCCAGTACTTC
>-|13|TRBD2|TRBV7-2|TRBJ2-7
CASRLAGYYEQYF
TGTGCCAGCAGACTAGCGGGGTACTACGAGCAGTACTTC
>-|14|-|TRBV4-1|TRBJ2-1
CASSQETQRNEQFF
TGCGCCAGCAGCCAAGAGACTCAGCGAAATGAGCAGTTCTTC
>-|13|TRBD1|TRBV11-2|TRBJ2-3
CASSLPGQGGQYF
TGTGCCAGCAGCTTACCCGGACAGGGGGGGCAGTATTTT
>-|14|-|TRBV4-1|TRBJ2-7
CASSQEPGMLEQYF
TGCGCCAGCAGCCAAGAGCCGGGGATGCTCGAGCAGTACTTC
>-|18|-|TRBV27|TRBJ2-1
CASSIPGTYSPSYNEQFF
TGTGCCAGCAGTATACCTGGAACCTATAGCCCCTCCTACAATGAGCAGTTCTTC
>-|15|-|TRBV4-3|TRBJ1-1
CASSQDRQLNTEAFF
TGCGCCAGCAGCCAAGATAGACAGCTGAACACTGAAGCTTTCTTT
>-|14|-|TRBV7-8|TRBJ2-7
CASSPSPGRYEQYF
TGTGCCAGCAGCCCTTCCCCAGGGCGGTACGAGCAGTACTTC
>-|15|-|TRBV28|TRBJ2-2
CASSLVIPNTGELFF
TGTGCCAGCAGTTTAGTTATTCCCAACACCGGGGAGCTGTTTTTT
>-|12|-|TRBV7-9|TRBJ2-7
CASSLGLNEQYF
TGTGCCAGCAGCTTGGGACTGAACGAGCAGTACTTC
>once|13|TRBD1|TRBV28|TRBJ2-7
CASSADRAGEQYF
TGTGCCAGCAGTGCCGACAGGGCAGGGGAGCAGTACTTC
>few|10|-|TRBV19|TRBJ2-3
CASGADTQYF
TGTGCCTCTGGGGCCGATACGCAGTATTTT
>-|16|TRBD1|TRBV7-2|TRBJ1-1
CASSVLGQATRTEAFF
TGTGCCAGCAGCGTACTGGGACAGGCTACGAGGACTGAAGCTTTCTTT
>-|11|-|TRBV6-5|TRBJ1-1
CASTGGTEAFF
TGTGCCAGCACGGGGGGCACTGAAGCTTTCTTT
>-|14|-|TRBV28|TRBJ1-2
CASSLISGQKNYTF
TGTGCCAGCAGTTTAATATCGGGACAAAAGAACTACACCTTC
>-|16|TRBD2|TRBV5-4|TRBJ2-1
CASSSAGTSGIWQQFF
TGTGCCAGCAGCTCAGCCGGGACTAGCGGGATTTGGCAGCAGTTCTTC
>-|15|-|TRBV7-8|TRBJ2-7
CASSLYREGEGEQYF
TGTGCCAGCAGCTTATACAGGGAGGGAGAAGGCGAGCAGTACTTC
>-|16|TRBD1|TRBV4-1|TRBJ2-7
CASSPFGTGTTYEQYF
TGCGCCAGCAGCCCCTTCGGGACAGGGACGACCTACGAGCAGTACTTC
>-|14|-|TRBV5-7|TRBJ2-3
CASSLRQQTDTQYF
TGTGCCAGCAGCTTACGACAGCAGACAGATACGCAGTATTTT
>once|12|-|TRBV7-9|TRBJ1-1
CASSRGYTEAFF
TGTGCCAGCAGCCGGGGGTACACTGAAGCTTTCTTT
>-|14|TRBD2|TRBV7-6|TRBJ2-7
CASSFLAGAAEQYF
TGTGCCAGCAGCTTTTTAGCGGGAGCTGCCGAGCAGTACTTC
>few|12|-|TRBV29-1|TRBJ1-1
CSGKRENTEAFF
TGCAGCGGTAAGAGAGAGAACACTGAAGCTTTCTTT
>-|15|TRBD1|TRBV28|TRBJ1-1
CASSLRDSMNTEAFF
TGTGCCAGCAGTTTAAGGGACAGCATGAACACTGAAGCTTTCTTT
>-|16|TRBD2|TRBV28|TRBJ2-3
CASTLGTSGRTDTQYF
TGTGCCAGCACTCTGGGCACTAGCGGGAGGACAGATACGCAGTATTTT
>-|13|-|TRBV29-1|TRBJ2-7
CSVETESDYEQYF
TGCAGCGTTGAAACTGAAAGCGACTACGAGCAGTACTTC
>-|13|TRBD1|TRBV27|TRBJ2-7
CASSLAGGVEQYF
TGTGCCAGCAGTTTAGCAGGGGGCGTCGAGCAGTACTTC
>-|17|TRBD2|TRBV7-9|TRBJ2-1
CASSNERVGRYYNEQFF
TGTGCCAGCAGCAACGAGCGGGTCGGGAGGTACTACAATGAGCAGTTCTTC
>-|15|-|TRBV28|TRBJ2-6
CASSWGTSGANVLTF
TGTGCCAGCAGTTGGGGCACCTCTGGGGCCAACGTCCTGACTTTC
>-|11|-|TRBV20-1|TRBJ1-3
CSASAGNTIYF
TGCAGTGCTAGCGCTGGAAACACCATATATTTT
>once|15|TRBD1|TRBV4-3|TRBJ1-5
CASSQDRSSNQPQHF
TGCGCCAGCAGCCAGGACAGGTCTAGCAATCAGCCCCAGCATTTT
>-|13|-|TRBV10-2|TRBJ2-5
CASHGEKPGTQYF
TGCGCCAGCCACGGGGAGAAGCCGGGGACCCAGTACTTC
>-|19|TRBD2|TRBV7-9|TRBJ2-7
CASSQLGTSGRGNTYEQYF
TGTGCCAGCAGCCAACTAGGGACTAGCGGGAGGGGAAACACCTACGAGCAGTACTTC
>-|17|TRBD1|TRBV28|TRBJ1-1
CASSSPTNRGANTEAFF
TGTGCCAGCAGTTCCCCTACTAACAGGGGAGCGAACACTGAAGCTTTCTTT
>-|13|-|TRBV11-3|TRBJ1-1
CASAPEANTEAFF
TGTGCCAGCGCCCCGGAGGCGAACACTGAAGCTTTCTTT
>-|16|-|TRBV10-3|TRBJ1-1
CAISDRDTGWDTEAFF
TGTGCCATCAGTGACCGTGACACAGGGTGGGACACTGAAGCTTTCTTT
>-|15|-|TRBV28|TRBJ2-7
CASSDGLGKYYEQYF
TGTGCCAGCTCAGATGGGCTCGGAAAGTACTACGAGCAGTACTTC
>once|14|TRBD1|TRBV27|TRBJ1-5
CASSGTGLGQPQHF
TGTGCCAGCAGTGGGACAGGGTTGGGTCAGCCCCAGCATTTT
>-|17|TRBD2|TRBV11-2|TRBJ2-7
CASRKLAGGPFAYEQYF
TGTGCCAGCAGAAAACTAGCGGGAGGGCCTTTTGCCTACGAGCAGTACTTC
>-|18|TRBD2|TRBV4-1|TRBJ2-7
CASSQAGVGAGGPYEQYF
TGCGCCAGCAGCCAAGCGGGGGTCGGGGCGGGAGGTCCCTACGAGCAGTACTTC
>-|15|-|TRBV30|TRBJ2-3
CAWRFRGTAGDTQYF
TGTGCCTGGCGATTCCGGGGAACCGCTGGGGATACGCAGTATTTT
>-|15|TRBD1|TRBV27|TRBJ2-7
CASSWTGGDSYEQYF
TGTGCCAGCAGTTGGACAGGGGGCGATTCCTACGAGCAGTACTTC
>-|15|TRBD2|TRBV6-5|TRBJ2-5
CASSPGTSGRETQYF
TGTGCCAGCAGTCCGGGGACTAGCGGGAGAGAGACCCAGTACTTC
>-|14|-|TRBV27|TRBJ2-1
CASSYLDSPGEQFF
TGTGCCAGCAGTTACCTCGACTCCCCTGGGGAGCAGTTCTTC
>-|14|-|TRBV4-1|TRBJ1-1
CASSRGGRGTEAFF
TGCGCCAGCAGCCGCGGGGGGCGTGGGACTGAAGCTTTCTTT
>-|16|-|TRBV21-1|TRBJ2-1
CASSKGGLAGRNEQFF
TGTGCCAGCAGCAAAGGGGGACTAGCGGGACGCAATGAGCAGTTCTTC
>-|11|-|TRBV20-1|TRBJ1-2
CSAGDSMGYTF
TGCAGTGCGGGAGATTCTATGGGCTACACCTTC
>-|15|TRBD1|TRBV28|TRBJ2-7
CASRIRTGEIYEQYF
TGTGCCAGCAGGATTCGGACAGGAGAAATCTACGAGCAGTACTTC
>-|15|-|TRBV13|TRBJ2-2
CASSHGTLSTGELFF
TGTGCCAGCAGCCATGGGACTCTTTCTACCGGGGAGCTGTTTTTT
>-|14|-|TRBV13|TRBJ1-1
CASIARGMNTEAFF
TGTGCCAGCATCGCCAGAGGGATGAACACTGAAGCTTTCTTT
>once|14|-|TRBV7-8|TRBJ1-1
CASTRGGTSTEAFF
TGTGCCAGCACCCGGGGGGGAACCTCCACTGAAGCTTTCTTT
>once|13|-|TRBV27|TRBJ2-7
CASSWGQPYEQYF
TGTGCCAGCAGTTGGGGACAACCTTACGAGCAGTACTTC
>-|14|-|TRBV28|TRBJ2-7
CASTGVLSSYEQYF
TGTGCCAGCACGGGGGTCTTAAGCTCCTACGAGCAGTACTTC